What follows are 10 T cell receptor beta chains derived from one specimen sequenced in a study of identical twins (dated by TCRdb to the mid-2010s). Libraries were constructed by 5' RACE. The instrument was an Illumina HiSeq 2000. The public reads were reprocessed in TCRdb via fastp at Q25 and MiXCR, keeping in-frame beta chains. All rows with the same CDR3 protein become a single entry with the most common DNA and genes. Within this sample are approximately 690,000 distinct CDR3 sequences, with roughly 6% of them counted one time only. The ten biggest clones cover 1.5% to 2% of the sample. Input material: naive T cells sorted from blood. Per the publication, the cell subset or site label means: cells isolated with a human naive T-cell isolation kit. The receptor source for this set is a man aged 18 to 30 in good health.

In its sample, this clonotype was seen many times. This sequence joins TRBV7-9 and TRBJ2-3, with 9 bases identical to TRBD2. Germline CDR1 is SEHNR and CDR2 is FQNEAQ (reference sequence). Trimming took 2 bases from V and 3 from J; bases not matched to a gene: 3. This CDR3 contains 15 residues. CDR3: CASSLLAGQTDTQYF. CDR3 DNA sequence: TGTGCCAGCAGCTTACTAGCGGGACAGACAGATACGCAGTATTTT.

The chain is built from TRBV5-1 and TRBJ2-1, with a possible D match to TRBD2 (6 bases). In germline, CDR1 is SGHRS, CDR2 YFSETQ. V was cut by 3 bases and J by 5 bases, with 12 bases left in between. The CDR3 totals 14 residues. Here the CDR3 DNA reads TGCGCCAGCAGCTCCGGGACTGTCGACAATGAGCAGTTCTTC. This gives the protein CASSSGTVDNEQFF.

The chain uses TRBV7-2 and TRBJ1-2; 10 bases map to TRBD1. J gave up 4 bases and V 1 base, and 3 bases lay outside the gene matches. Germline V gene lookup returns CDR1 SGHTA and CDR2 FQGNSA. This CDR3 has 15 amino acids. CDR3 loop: CASSLGGDRGYGYTF. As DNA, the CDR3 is TGTGCCAGCAGCTTAGGGGGGGACAGGGGCTATGGCTACACCTTC.

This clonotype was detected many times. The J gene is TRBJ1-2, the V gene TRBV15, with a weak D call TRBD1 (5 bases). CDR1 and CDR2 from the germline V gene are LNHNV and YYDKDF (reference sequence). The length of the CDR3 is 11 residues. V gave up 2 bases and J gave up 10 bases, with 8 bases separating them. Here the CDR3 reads CATSRQGVYTF. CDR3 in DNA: TGTGCCACCAGCAGACAGGGAGTCTACACCTTC.

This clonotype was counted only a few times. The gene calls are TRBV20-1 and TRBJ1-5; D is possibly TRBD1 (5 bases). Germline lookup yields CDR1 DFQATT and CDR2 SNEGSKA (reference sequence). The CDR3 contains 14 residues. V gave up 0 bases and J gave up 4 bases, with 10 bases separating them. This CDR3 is CSARDLGGNQPQHF. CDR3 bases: TGCAGTGCTAGAGATCTGGGGGGGAATCAGCCCCAGCATTTT.

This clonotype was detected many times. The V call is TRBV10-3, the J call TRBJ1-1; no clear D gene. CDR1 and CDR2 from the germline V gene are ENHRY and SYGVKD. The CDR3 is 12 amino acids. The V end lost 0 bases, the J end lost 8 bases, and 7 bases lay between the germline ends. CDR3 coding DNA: TGTGCCATCAGTGAGTCGATAACAGAAGCTTTCTTT. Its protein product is CAISESITEAFF.

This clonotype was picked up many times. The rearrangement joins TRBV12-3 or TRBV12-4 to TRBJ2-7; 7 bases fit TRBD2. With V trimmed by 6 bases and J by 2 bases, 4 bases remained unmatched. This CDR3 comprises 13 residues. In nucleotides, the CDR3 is TGTGCCAGCAGCCTAGCGGAGACCTACGAGCAGTACTTC. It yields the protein CASSLAETYEQYF.

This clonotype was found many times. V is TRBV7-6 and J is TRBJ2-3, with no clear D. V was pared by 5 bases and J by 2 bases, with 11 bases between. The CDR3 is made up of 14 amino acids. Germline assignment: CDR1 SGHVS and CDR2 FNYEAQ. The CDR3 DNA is TGTGCCAGCAGCCCCAGGACGAACACAGATACGCAGTATTTT. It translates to CASSPRTNTDTQYF.

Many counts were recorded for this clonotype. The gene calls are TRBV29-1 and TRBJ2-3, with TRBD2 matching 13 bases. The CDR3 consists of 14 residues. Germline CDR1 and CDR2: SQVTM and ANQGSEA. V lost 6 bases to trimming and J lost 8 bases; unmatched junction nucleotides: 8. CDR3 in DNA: TGCAGCGTCGGGACTAGCGGGGCCCCGGGTACGCAGTATTTT. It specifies CSVGTSGAPGTQYF.

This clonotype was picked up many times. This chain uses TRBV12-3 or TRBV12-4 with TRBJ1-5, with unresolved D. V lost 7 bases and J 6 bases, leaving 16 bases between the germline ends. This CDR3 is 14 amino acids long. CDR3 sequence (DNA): TGTGCCAGCAATTCTGGCAGCGTACTTCAGCCCCAGCATTTT. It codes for CASNSGSVLQPQHF.